The entry that follows covers one TCR beta chain sequence. What it binds is unknown. This may come from a read error, since a much larger clone is one base off. Graves' hyperthyroidism showing no ophthalmopathy progression within 18 months was considered stable. Thyroid ultrasound and orbital computed tomography, with clinical symptoms and serum thyroxine and TRAb, informed diagnoses. This entry is derived from a study of T cells in Graves' hyperthyroidism and ophthalmopathy. Overall study results and limits: In blood, most of the thyroid clonotypes expanded above 0.001 were also present. A model of 13 V-J pairs discriminated ophthalmopathy from stable hyperthyroidism.

Using RNA transcripts as the source, TCR beta CDR3 regions were amplified. HTBI primers were employed in a first-round RT-PCR of the TCR CDR3. TCRdb redid the calling of the multiplex PCR reads with MiXCR, one entry per CDR3 protein. The top ten clones hold roughly 10% of a sample with roughly 100,000 distinct CDR3 sequences, 40% of them seen once. Sequenced sample: peripheral blood or thyroid tissue (not recorded which). The TCR comes from a woman between 25 and 40 years old with Graves' hyperthyroidism.

This chain's CDR3 is CASSDSGTSVDTRYF. DNA of the CDR3: TGTGCCAGCAGCGACAGTGGAACTTCCGTCGATACGCGGTATTTT. V usage is TRBV2 and J usage is TRBJ2-3; D is perhaps TRBD1 (5 bases). The CDR3 loop spans 15 amino acids. Germline values: CDR1 SNHLY, CDR2 FYNNEI.